This section outlines one T cell receptor beta chain sequence together with its context. The antigen remains undetermined. With 5 bases removed from V and 7 bases from J, the gap between germline ends came to 20 bases. Germline V CDR1 and CDR2: LGHNT, FRNRAP. The CDR3 has 16 residues. This entry belongs to a study of T cells in Graves' hyperthyroidism and ophthalmopathy. Study observations and caveats: Most clonotypes that expanded in the thyroid above 0.001 also showed up in blood. The model forecast ophthalmopathy, anticipating it by a median roughly 6.3 months before onset. Ophthalmopathy could be told apart from stable hyperthyroidism with a 13 V-J model.

RNA transcripts were the template for amplifying TCR beta CDR3 regions. The study used the HTBI primer set for a first-round RT-PCR of the TCR CDR3. A single record per CDR3 protein comes from TCRdb applying MiXCR to the multiplex PCR reads. Of 560,000 or so distinct CDR3 sequences in the sample, approximately 44% are singletons; the top ten hold 8.2%. The study excluded patients with uncontrolled infection, other autoimmune disease, pregnancy or lactation. V usage is TRBV12-5 and J usage is TRBJ2-2; the D gene is possibly TRBD1 (5 bases). This clonotype originated in a young woman with Graves' hyperthyroidism. The sequenced material came from peripheral blood or thyroid tissue (not recorded which). CDR3: CASGVGRVTEDGELFF. The CDR3 DNA reads as TGTGCTAGTGGTGTGGGCAGGGTAACTGAGGACGGGGAGCTGTTTTTT.